One and the same sample provided the 9 T cell receptor beta chains below, sequenced in a study of memory CD4+ T cells and cytomegalovirus serostatus. Produced via immunoSEQ multiplex PCR; TCRdb's table is partial and in-frame only. The sample has 35,000 to 45,000 clones; around 80% are singletons. Single viable CD3+CD4+CD8-CD45RO+ cells were sorted as the memory CD4+ T cells. The sample taken for sequencing was memory CD4+ T cells from blood. The receptors were sampled from an adult in good health and CMV-seronegative.

The J gene is TRBJ2-6, the V gene TRBV5-4; the match to TRBD1 covers 8 bases. Germline values: CDR1 SGHNT, CDR2 YYREEE (reference sequence). This CDR3 region has 17 residues. J gave up 0 bases and V 9 bases, and 11 bases lay outside the gene matches. The CDR3 here is CATDRQGAVSGANVLTF. The CDR3 region has the DNA TGTGCCACGGACCGGCAGGGGGCTGTCTCTGGGGCCAACGTCCTGACTTTC.

This chain links TRBV14 with TRBJ1-2; tentative D call: TRBD1 (6 bases). CDR1 SGHDN and CDR2 FVKESK come from the germline V gene. V was clipped by 6 bases and J by 4 bases, with 12 bases between them. This CDR3 spans 13 amino acids. CDR3 nucleotide sequence: TGTGCCAGCAGACAGGGTTTGGGCTATGGCTACACCTTC. The encoded protein is CASRQGLGYGYTF.

The chain recombines TRBV6-1 with TRBJ2-7; 7 nucleotides align to TRBD1. The CDR3 totals 15 residues. J lost 2 bases, V lost 1 base, and 5 bases had no gene match. Germline CDR1 reads MNHNS; CDR2 reads SASEGT. The CDR3 sequence: CASSEVPGGTYEQYF. CDR3 DNA sequence: TGTGCCAGCAGTGAAGTGCCAGGGGGTACCTACGAGCAGTACTTC.

The gene calls are TRBV5-1 and TRBJ2-7, with a tentative D call TRBD2 (7 bases). Germline loops: CDR1 SGHRS, CDR2 YFSETQ. The CDR3 spans 14 residues. V gave up 0 bases and J gave up 4 bases, with 11 bases separating them. Here the CDR3 DNA reads TGCGCCAGCAGCTTGGGAGGGGGAGGGTACGAGCAGTACTTC. Amino acids: CASSLGGGGYEQYF. The full variable domain, completed using reference TRBV5-1 and TRBJ2-7, is KAGVTQTPRYLIKTRGQQVTLSCSPISGHRSVSWYQQTPGQGLQFLFEYFSETQRNKGNFPGRFSGRQFSNSRSEMNVSTLELGDSALYLCASSLGGGGYEQYFGPGTRLTVT.

This chain joins TRBV27 and TRBJ2-3; D is perhaps TRBD1 or TRBD2 (6 bases each). The CDR3 is made up of 14 amino acids. Germline V lookup: CDR1 MNHEY, CDR2 SMNVEV (reference sequence). The germline V and J ends were trimmed by 2 bases and 3 bases, with 9 bases remaining between them. The CDR3 reads CASSLRGETDTQYF. CDR3 in DNA: TGTGCCAGCAGTTTAAGGGGGGAGACAGATACGCAGTATTTT.

V gene TRBV4-2 combines with J gene TRBJ2-1; D is possibly TRBD1 (5 bases). Germline V gene data show CDR1 as LGHNA and CDR2 as YNFKEQ. The CDR3 loop spans 16 amino acids. Trimming pared 0 bases from V and 9 bases from J, leaving 18 bases between. CDR3 amino acids: CASSQDADTLDREQFF. CDR3 in DNA: TGTGCCAGCAGCCAAGACGCGGACACCCTTGACCGTGAGCAGTTCTTC.

This sequence joins TRBV10-3 and TRBJ2-7, with 9 bases lining up with TRBD1. With V trimmed by 7 bases and J by 3 bases, 10 bases remained unmatched. The length of the CDR3 is 15 residues. Germline values: CDR1 ENHRY, CDR2 SYGVKD. CDR3: CAINSPGTGRYEQYF. The CDR3 nucleotides read TGTGCCATCAATTCGCCCGGGACAGGGCGCTACGAGCAGTACTTC.

The rearrangement uses TRBV11-2 and TRBJ1-2; D possibly corresponds to TRBD1 (5 bases). Germline values: CDR1 SGHAT, CDR2 FQNNGV. The length of the CDR3 is 12 residues. Trimming took 4 bases from V and 6 from J, leaving 9 bases between them. DNA for the CDR3: TGTGCCAGCAGCTCTCTCAGGGATGGCTACACCTTC. This encodes CASSSLRDGYTF.

This chain uses TRBV2 with TRBJ2-5; D remains ambiguous. CDR1 and CDR2 from the germline V gene are SNHLY and FYNNEI. Trimming cost V 3 bases and J 5 bases, with 13 bases left between them. The CDR3 extends over 14 amino acids. The CDR3 region has the DNA TGTGCCAGCAGTGACAAGCGACGGACCGAGACCCAGTACTTC. It is translated as CASSDKRRTETQYF.